Following are 23 T cell receptor beta chains from one sample sequenced in a study of blood T cell repertoires in COVID-19. Measured with immunoSEQ multiplex PCR; TCRdb has only the in-frame clones, and not every one. This sample has about 250,000 clones, with more than 75% found just once. The material sequenced was peripheral blood. The source is a woman aged 60-75 years who had recovered from COVID-19.

This clone was seen once. The gene calls are TRBV6-2 or TRBV6-3 and TRBJ2-4; D is unresolved. V was shortened by 6 bases and J by 0 bases, with 12 bases between the two germline ends. The CDR3 extends over 15 amino acids. Germline assignment: CDR1 MNHEY and CDR2 SVGEGT. CDR3 residues: CASSLQALAKNIQYF. CDR3 coding DNA: TGTGCCAGCAGCCTCCAGGCTCTAGCCAAAAACATTCAGTACTTC.

The genes are TRBV6-9 and TRBJ1-3; 8 bases map to TRBD1. Trimming took 6 bases from V and 8 from J; bases not matched to a gene: 9. The V gene's germline CDR1 is MNHGY and CDR2 SVAAGI. This CDR3 is 14 amino acids long. The CDR3 region has the DNA TGTGCCAGCAGAAAACAGGGGGATGGTCACACCATATATTTT. Translation gives CASRKQGDGHTIYF.

This CDR3 is CASSSPGDSPLHF. For the CDR3, the DNA is TGTGCCAGCAGTTCCCCCGGTGATTCACCCCTCCACTTT. V is TRBV28 and J is TRBJ1-6; D remains ambiguous. CDR1 and CDR2 (germline): MDHEN, SYDVKM. Trimming took off 4 bases at V and 8 bases at J, with 9 bases between the two ends. CDR3 size: 13 residues.

CDR3 sequence reads: CSGWDSRLYGYTF. CDR3 nucleotide sequence: TGCAGCGGATGGGACAGCCGACTCTATGGCTACACCTTC. This sequence joins TRBV29-1 and TRBJ1-2; 7 bases agree with TRBD1. CDR3 size: 13 residues. Germline lookup yields CDR1 SQVTM and CDR2 ANQGSEA. V dropped 7 bases and J dropped 4; count of bases not matched to a gene: 9. Filled out from reference TRBV29-1 and TRBJ1-2, the complete variable domain reads SAVISQKPSRDICQRGTSLTIQCQVDSQVTMMFWYRQQPGQSLTLIATANQGSEATYESGFVIDKFPISRPNLTFSTLTVSNMSPEDSSIYLCSGWDSRLYGYTFGSGTRLTVV.

V gene TRBV19 combines with J gene TRBJ1-2; D perhaps matches TRBD1 (6 bases). Trimming took off 5 bases at V and 7 bases at J, with 23 bases between the two ends. CDR3 length equals 16 residues. Per the germline V gene, CDR1 is LNHDA and CDR2 is SQIVND (reference sequence). CDR3 residues: CASSFISGQRDSGYTF. The CDR3 region has the DNA TGTGCCAGTAGTTTTATATCCGGACAGCGAGACAGTGGCTACACCTTC.

CDR3 region: CASGLGGVAQETQYF. In DNA form, the CDR3 reads TGTGCCAGTGGCCTGGGGGGGGTGGCACAAGAGACCCAGTACTTC. The V gene is TRBV19, the J gene TRBJ2-5, with TRBD2 matching over 7 bases. CDR3 size: 15 residues. Germline assignment: CDR1 LNHDA and CDR2 SQIVND (reference sequence). The trim removed 8 bases at V and 2 bases at J, leaving 11 bases unmatched.

The J gene is TRBJ2-3, the V gene TRBV5-1; 9 bases fit TRBD2. Losses at the gene ends were 4 bases for V and 1 base for J; bases not matched to a gene: 7. Germline V CDR1 and CDR2: SGHRS, YFSETQ. The CDR3 loop spans 16 amino acids. CDR3 loop: CASSTKAGGGTDTQYF. CDR3 nucleotide sequence: TGCGCCAGCAGCACAAAAGCGGGGGGCGGCACAGATACGCAGTATTTT.

V and J are TRBV10-3 and TRBJ1-1; D perhaps matches TRBD1 (6 bases). The germline V gene encodes CDR1 ENHRY and CDR2 SYGVKD. The CDR3 loop spans 15 amino acids. Trimming took 6 bases from V and 0 from J, leaving 14 bases between them. DNA of the CDR3: TGTGCCATCAGAAGCCTCGACAGGATGAACACTGAAGCTTTCTTT. It specifies CAIRSLDRMNTEAFF.

The chain combines TRBV4-1 with TRBJ2-1, with 13 bases lining up with TRBD2. The germline V gene encodes CDR1 MGHRA and CDR2 YSYEKL. The CDR3 spans 17 residues. The junction had 4 bases not matched to a gene; V was cut back by 4 bases and J by 1 base. CDR3 loop: CASSRGLAGRSYNEQFF. CDR3 DNA sequence: TGCGCCAGCAGCCGGGGACTAGCGGGGAGATCCTACAATGAGCAGTTCTTC.

This clone was detected only once. The rearrangement joins TRBV7-2 to TRBJ1-5, with D tentatively TRBD1 (6 bases). CDR1 and CDR2 from the germline V gene are SGHTA and FQGNSA. V gave up 5 bases and J gave up 6 bases, with 8 bases separating them. The CDR3 runs to 12 residues. The CDR3, as DNA: TGTGCCAGCAGCGCAGGGGTTCAGCCCCAGCATTTT. Amino acids: CASSAGVQPQHF.

The chain has TRBV3-1 (or the pseudogene TRBV3-2) and TRBJ1-2; D is perhaps TRBD1 (6 bases). CDR3 length: 14 residues. The V end lost 4 bases, the J end lost 2 bases, and 11 bases lay between the germline ends. The germline CDR1 and CDR2 sequences are LGHDT and YNNKEL (reference sequence). The CDR3 DNA reads TGTGCCAGCAGCCTCCGACAGGACAACTATGGCTACACCTTC. It specifies CASSLRQDNYGYTF.

V is TRBV11-3 and J is TRBJ2-5, with TRBD1 as a possible D gene (5 bases). Germline V gene data show CDR1 as SGHNT and CDR2 as YENEEA. This CDR3 is 14 amino acids long. Trimming cost V 3 bases and J 0 bases, with 8 bases left between them. The CDR3 nucleotides read TGTGCCAGCAGCTTGGGGCCAAACCAAGAGACCCAGTACTTC. Its protein product is CASSLGPNQETQYF.

The gene calls are TRBV24-1 and TRBJ1-6, with 7 bases aligning to TRBD1. CDR1 is KGHDR, CDR2 SFDVKD, per germline. The CDR3 runs 16 residues. The V segment lost 8 bases and the J segment 0 bases; nucleotides outside the gene matches: 6. CDR3 sequence (DNA): TGTGCCACCACCAGGGGGTCAAGCTCCTATAATTCACCCCTCCACTTT. Translation gives CATTRGSSSYNSPLHF.

This clone has only a few counts. The genes are TRBV5-4 and TRBJ2-4, with TRBD2 matching over 7 bases. V gave up 3 bases and J gave up 1 base; unmatched junction bases: 10. The CDR3 runs to 17 residues. The germline V gene encodes CDR1 SGHNT and CDR2 YYREEE (reference sequence). As DNA, the CDR3 is TGTGCCAGCAGCTCCTGGGCGGGGGATTGGGCCAAAAACATTCAGTACTTC. Protein sequence: CASSSWAGDWAKNIQYF.

V gene TRBV7-9 combines with J gene TRBJ1-4, with TRBD1 as a possible D gene (6 bases). CDR1 and CDR2 (germline): SEHNR, FQNEAQ (reference sequence). Between the trimmed V and J ends, which lost 1 base and 8 bases, there was a span of 17 bases. The CDR3 length is 16 residues. The CDR3: CASSLGAQGFGEKLFF. The CDR3, as DNA: TGTGCCAGCAGCTTAGGAGCACAGGGATTTGGGGAAAAACTGTTTTTT.

The rearrangement uses TRBV21-1 and TRBJ2-5; the table assigns TRBD1, which was not confirmed against the DNA. TRBV21-1 has pseudogene status. This CDR3 spans 13 amino acids. The chain's CDR3 is CASSPDRWETQYF. CDR3 sequence (DNA): TGTGCCAGCAGCCCCGACAGGTGGGAGACCCAGTACTTC.

This clone came up a few times. V usage is TRBV5-1 and J usage is TRBJ2-1, with 9 bases lining up with TRBD1. Germline V gene lookup returns CDR1 SGHRS and CDR2 YFSETQ. V lost 4 bases, J lost 9 bases, and 17 bases stayed unmatched. The CDR3 extends over 17 amino acids. The CDR3 DNA reads as TGCGCCAGCAGCCCCCGAGCGCCGGGACAGGGCCTAGGTGAGCAGTTCTTC. Protein product: CASSPRAPGQGLGEQFF.

The V call is TRBV7-9, the J call TRBJ1-5, with TRBD1 matching over 8 bases. Trimming took 6 bases from V and 4 from J; bases not matched to a gene: 8. The CDR3 covers 15 residues. The germline V gene has CDR1 SEHNR and CDR2 FQNEAQ (reference sequence). This CDR3 is CASSNQGARNQPQHF. The CDR3 region has the DNA TGTGCCAGCAGTAACCAGGGGGCCAGAAATCAGCCCCAGCATTTT.

V gene TRBV6-5 combines with J gene TRBJ2-7, with a tentative D call TRBD2 (6 bases). Germline V gene data show CDR1 as MNHEY and CDR2 as SVGAGI. V gave up 2 bases and J gave up 4 bases, with 9 bases separating them. The CDR3 sequence is 13 residues long. CDR3 loop: CASSYGGVYEQYF. DNA of the CDR3: TGTGCCAGCAGTTACGGCGGGGTGTACGAGCAGTACTTC.

The chain recombines TRBV18 with TRBJ1-5, with D uncertain. V lost 2 bases to trimming and J lost 5 bases, with 7 bases between them. CDR3 size: 13 residues. Germline V lookup: CDR1 KGHSH, CDR2 LQKENI. CDR3 loop: CASSPEGYQPQHF. CDR3 bases: TGTGCCAGCTCACCAGAGGGATATCAGCCCCAGCATTTT.

The count of this clone is one. Written as DNA, the CDR3 is TGTGCCAGCAGTTTCCAACCACAGGTTCGGAATTCACCCCTCCACTTT. Translated: CASSFQPQVRNSPLHF. The V gene is TRBV28, the J gene TRBJ1-6, with D perhaps matching TRBD1 (5 bases). With 3 bases removed from V and 7 bases from J, the gap between germline ends came to 16 bases. The germline gives CDR1 MDHEN, CDR2 SYDVKM. This CDR3 is 16 amino acids long.

J is TRBJ1-5 and V is TRBV19; 7 bases line up with TRBD1. The CDR3 loop spans 13 amino acids. CDR1 is LNHDA and CDR2 is SQIVND in the germline V gene (reference sequence). Unmatched junction bases numbered 4, after V lost 7 bases and J lost 4 bases. This CDR3 reads CASTEQGNQPQHF. CDR3 DNA sequence: TGTGCCAGTACCGAACAGGGGAATCAGCCCCAGCATTTT.

This chain connects TRBV6-6 to TRBJ2-7; 8 nucleotides line up with TRBD1. Germline assignment: CDR1 MNHNY and CDR2 SVGAGI (reference sequence). V shed 4 bases, J shed 4 bases, and the junction held 12 bases outside the gene matches. CDR3 length: 16 amino acids. DNA of the CDR3: TGTGCCAGCAGTTCCTCCCGGACAGGGAGCACATACGAGCAGTACTTC. Residues: CASSSSRTGSTYEQYF.